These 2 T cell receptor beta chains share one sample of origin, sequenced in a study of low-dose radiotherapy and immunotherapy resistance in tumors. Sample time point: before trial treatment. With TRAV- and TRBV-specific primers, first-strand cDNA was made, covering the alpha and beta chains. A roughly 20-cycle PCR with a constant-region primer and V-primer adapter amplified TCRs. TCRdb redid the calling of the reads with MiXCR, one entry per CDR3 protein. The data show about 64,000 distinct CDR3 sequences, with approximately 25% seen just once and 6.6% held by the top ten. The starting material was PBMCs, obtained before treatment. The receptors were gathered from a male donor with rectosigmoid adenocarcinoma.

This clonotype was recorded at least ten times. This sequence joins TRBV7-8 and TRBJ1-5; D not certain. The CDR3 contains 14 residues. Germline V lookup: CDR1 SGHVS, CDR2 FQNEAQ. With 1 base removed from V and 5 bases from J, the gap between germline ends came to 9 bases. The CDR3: CASSLVRGYQPQHF. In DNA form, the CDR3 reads TGTGCCAGCAGCTTAGTACGGGGTTATCAGCCCCAGCATTTT. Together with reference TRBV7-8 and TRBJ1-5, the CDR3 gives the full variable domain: GAGVSQSPRYKVAKRGQDVALRCDPISGHVSLFWYQQALGQGPEFLTYFQNEAQLDKSGLPSDRFFAERPEGSVSTLKIQRTQQEDSAVYLCASSLVRGYQPQHFGDGTRLSIL.

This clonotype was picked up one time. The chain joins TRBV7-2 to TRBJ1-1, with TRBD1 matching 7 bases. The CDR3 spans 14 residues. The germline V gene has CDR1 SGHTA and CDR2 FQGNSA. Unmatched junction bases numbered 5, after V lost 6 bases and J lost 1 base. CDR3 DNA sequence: TGTGCCAGCAGGCAGGGGGTCGAGAACACTGAAGCTTTCTTT. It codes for CASRQGVENTEAFF.